These 24 T cell receptor beta chains share one sample of origin, sequenced in a study of patients and donors after allogeneic stem cell transplantation. A single record per CDR3 protein comes from TCRdb applying MiXCR to the RT-PCR reads. The sample has about 16,000 distinct CDR3 sequences, approximately 30% seen once. The sample taken for sequencing was blood, either unsorted or a sorted T cell fraction (not recorded which). The receptors come from a human donor who was either an allogeneic HSCT recipient or a stem cell or donor lymphocyte infusion donor (not recorded which). It is not recorded whose cells these are; they may come from a transplant donor.

This clonotype was detected only a few times. V usage is TRBV12-3 or TRBV12-4 and J usage is TRBJ2-7; a possible D gene is TRBD1 (6 bases). Trimming took off 4 bases at V and 4 bases at J, with 17 bases between the two ends. The CDR3 consists of 15 residues. Written as DNA, the CDR3 is TGTGCCAGCAGTTCCCACAGGGAGTGGAAGTACGAGCAGTACTTC. Translating it yields CASSSHREWKYEQYF.

The V and J genes are TRBV21-1 and TRBJ1-4; the table's D call of TRBD1 was not tested on the DNA. TRBV21-1 is labeled a pseudogene. This CDR3 spans 17 amino acids. CDR3 nucleotides: TGTGCCAGCAGCACCCGGGACAGGGGAGTTACTAATGAAAAACTGTTTTTT. Its protein product is CASSTRDRGVTNEKLFF.

The chain combines TRBV9 with TRBJ2-2; 8 positions match TRBD2. V dropped 2 bases and J dropped 5; count of bases not matched to a gene: 5. The CDR3 has 15 residues. Looked up from germline, CDR1 is SGDLS and CDR2 is YYNGEE. CDR3 DNA sequence: TGTGCCAGCAGCGTTGCGGGGGGACGGACCGGGGAGCTGTTTTTT. Protein sequence: CASSVAGGRTGELFF. Combining the CDR3 with reference TRBV9 and TRBJ2-2 gives the whole variable domain DSGVTQTPKHLITATGQRVTLRCSPRSGDLSVYWYQQSLDQGLQFLIQYYNGEERAKGNILERFSAQQFPDLHSELNLSSLELGDSALYFCASSVAGGRTGELFFGEGSRLTVL.

The rearrangement joins TRBV2 to TRBJ1-5; a weak D match, TRBD1 (5 bases). CDR1 and CDR2 from the germline V gene are SNHLY and FYNNEI. The CDR3 is made up of 15 amino acids. The V gene lost 1 base and the J gene lost 7 bases, with 14 bases spanning the gap. The CDR3 protein is CASSEGSGNLQPQHF. The CDR3, as DNA: TGTGCCAGCAGTGAAGGGTCAGGGAACCTACAGCCCCAGCATTTT. Looking up the rest from reference TRBV2 and TRBJ1-5 gives the full variable domain: EPEVTQTPSHQVTQMGQEVILRCVPISNHLYFYWYRQILGQKVEFLVSFYNNEISEKSEIFDDQFSVERPDGSNFTLKIRSTKLEDSAMYFCASSEGSGNLQPQHFGDGTRLSIL.

This clonotype was seen more than once but under ten times. V and J are TRBV5-1 and TRBJ1-4; D is perhaps TRBD1 (5 bases). The CDR3 contains 14 residues. V was clipped by 2 bases and J by 7 bases, with 12 bases between them. Germline V lookup: CDR1 SGHRS, CDR2 YFSETQ. The CDR3 DNA reads as TGCGCCAGCAGCTTCCGGGACCTGGGTGAAAAACTGTTTTTT. Translating it yields CASSFRDLGEKLFF.

The chain has TRBV7-6 and TRBJ1-3, with TRBD1 as a possible D gene (6 bases). The CDR3 is 15 residues long. Per the germline V gene, CDR1 is SGHVS and CDR2 is FNYEAQ. V gave up 4 bases and J gave up 3 bases, with 13 bases separating them. The CDR3 reads CASSSFPGVGNTIYF. In DNA, the CDR3 is TGTGCCAGCAGCTCCTTCCCAGGGGTTGGAAACACCATATATTTT.

This clonotype was recorded many times. The CDR3: CSAPKGGGDEQFF. CDR3 bases: TGCAGTGCTCCGAAAGGGGGCGGGGATGAGCAGTTCTTC. V gene TRBV20-1 combines with J gene TRBJ2-1, with D possibly being TRBD1 (7 bases). The V and J ends lost 5 bases and 8 bases respectively, with 16 bases between them. This CDR3 has 13 residues. CDR1 DFQATT and CDR2 SNEGSKA come from the germline V gene (reference sequence).

This clonotype qualifies as medium-sized. The chain carries TRBV5-1 and TRBJ1-5, with 8 positions matching TRBD1. Germline loops: CDR1 SGHRS, CDR2 YFSETQ. The CDR3 covers 17 residues. V gave up 3 bases and J gave up 0 bases; unmatched junction bases: 8. CDR3 sequence (DNA): TGCGCCAGCAGCTACGGGACAGGAGATCTTAGCAATCAGCCCCAGCATTTT. Amino acids: CASSYGTGDLSNQPQHF.

The chain has TRBV7-9 and TRBJ1-1; tentatively, D is TRBD1 (6 bases). Germline V CDR1 and CDR2: SEHNR, FQNEAQ (reference sequence). V was cut by 4 bases and J by 3 bases, with 18 bases left in between. This CDR3 has 16 residues. The CDR3 loop is CASSSTGSVVDTEAFF. Written as DNA, the CDR3 is TGTGCCAGCAGCTCCACAGGGTCGGTGGTTGACACTGAAGCTTTCTTT.

CDR3 residues: CASSEDRGQETQYF. The DNA of the CDR3 is TGTGCCAGCAGTGAGGACAGGGGGCAGGAGACCCAGTACTTC. This chain uses TRBV2 with TRBJ2-5; 11 nucleotides line up with TRBD1. The CDR3 runs to 14 residues. CDR1 is SNHLY and CDR2 is FYNNEI in the germline V gene. The junction had 2 bases not matched to a gene; V was cut back by 3 bases and J by 5 bases.

Many counts were recorded for this clonotype. V usage is TRBV29-1 and J usage is TRBJ1-1, with a possible D match to TRBD1 (5 bases). Germline CDR1 and CDR2: SQVTM and ANQGSEA. V lost 4 bases and J lost 1, with 13 bases in between. The CDR3 totals 14 residues. The CDR3 loop is CSVVFRVANTEAFF. CDR3 bases: TGCAGCGTTGTATTCAGGGTAGCGAACACTGAAGCTTTCTTT.

The sample holds many counts of this clonotype. V gene TRBV7-9 combines with J gene TRBJ2-7; 9 bases line up with TRBD1. CDR3 length equals 16 residues. The V gene end was trimmed by 5 bases and the J gene end by 6 bases; junction bases not matched to a gene: 14. Germline assignment: CDR1 SEHNR and CDR2 FQNEAQ (reference sequence). The CDR3 nucleotides read TGTGCCAGCAGCGACCCCGGGACAGGGAGGATTCTCGAGCAGTACTTC. Protein sequence: CASSDPGTGRILEQYF.

The chain has TRBV12-3 or TRBV12-4 and TRBJ2-5, with D tentatively TRBD1 or TRBD2 (5 bases each). This CDR3 has 16 residues. Trimming shortened V by 6 bases and J by 4 bases, and 21 bases separated the two germline ends. The CDR3 DNA is TGTGCCAGCAGCGATCACCTGGGACGGGGCCGAGAGACCCAGTACTTC. Amino acid sequence: CASSDHLGRGRETQYF.

This clonotype was observed a handful of times. The chain couples TRBV20-1 to TRBJ1-5; no reliable D call. Looked up from germline, CDR1 is DFQATT and CDR2 is SNEGSKA (reference sequence). V lost 4 bases and J lost 0, with 7 bases in between. This CDR3 comprises 13 residues. The CDR3 sequence is CSAMADSNQPQHF. The CDR3, as DNA: TGCAGTGCTATGGCAGATAGCAATCAGCCCCAGCATTTT.

This clonotype has a single count. The chain recombines TRBV11-2 with TRBJ1-4; D not resolved. The CDR3 consists of 14 residues. The germline gives CDR1 SGHAT, CDR2 FQNNGV. V lost 1 base to trimming and J lost 8 bases, with 11 bases between them. Written as DNA, the CDR3 is TGTGCCAGCAGCTTAGCAGTAAGAGGCGAAAAACTGTTTTTT. This sequence encodes CASSLAVRGEKLFF.

The J gene is TRBJ1-2, the V gene TRBV7-9; D is unresolved. Per the germline V gene, CDR1 is SEHNR and CDR2 is FQNEAQ (reference sequence). There are 13 residues in the CDR3. The V end was cut by 3 bases, the J end by 4 bases, with 9 bases between. In nucleotides, the CDR3 is TGTGCCAGCAGCTTGACGGCAGGCTATGGCTACACCTTC. This gives the protein CASSLTAGYGYTF.

This clonotype appeared a few times. This sequence joins TRBV6-5 and TRBJ1-2, with D uncertain. Germline lookup yields CDR1 MNHEY and CDR2 SVGAGI. This CDR3 comprises 13 residues. V lost 4 bases to trimming and J lost 7 bases, with 13 bases between them. The CDR3 region is CASSFLGIGGYTF. In DNA form, the CDR3 reads TGTGCCAGCAGTTTTCTGGGTATCGGTGGCTACACCTTC.

This clonotype appeared a few times. This chain links TRBV29-1 with TRBJ1-2, with D unclear. V lost 6 bases and J lost 6, with 5 bases in between. The CDR3 is 9 residues long. CDR1 is SQVTM and CDR2 is ANQGSEA in the germline V gene. The DNA of the CDR3 is TGCAGCGTGGCGGATGGCTACACCTTC. The encoded protein is CSVADGYTF.

V is TRBV5-1 and J is TRBJ2-5; D may match TRBD1 or TRBD2 (5 bases each). V lost 0 bases to trimming and J lost 4 bases, with 13 bases between them. This CDR3 spans 15 amino acids. Germline values: CDR1 SGHRS, CDR2 YFSETQ. CDR3 residues: CASSLAGTGRETQYF. CDR3 nucleotide sequence: TGCGCCAGCAGCTTGGCAGGGACGGGGAGAGAGACCCAGTACTTC.

This clonotype was counted at least ten times. This chain connects TRBV7-9 to TRBJ1-5; D possibly corresponds to TRBD1 (5 bases). The V gene lost 0 bases and the J gene lost 1 base, with 7 bases spanning the gap. Germline CDR1 and CDR2: SEHNR and FQNEAQ (reference sequence). The CDR3 runs 15 residues. The CDR3 DNA reads as TGTGCCAGCAGCTTAGCAGGGGCGAGCAATCAGCCCCAGCATTTT. This translates into CASSLAGASNQPQHF. The whole variable domain, remainder taken from reference TRBV7-9 and TRBJ1-5, is DTGVSQNPRHKITKRGQNVTFRCDPISEHNRLYWYRQTLGQGPEFLTYFQNEAQLEKSRLLSDRFSAERPKGSFSTLEIQRTEQGDSAMYLCASSLAGASNQPQHFGDGTRLSIL.

This clonotype has only a few counts. The rearrangement links TRBV4-3 to TRBJ1-4; tentatively, D is TRBD1 (6 bases). Per the germline V gene, CDR1 is LGHNA and CDR2 is YSLEER. The CDR3 loop spans 16 amino acids. The V end was cut by 2 bases, the J end by 7 bases, with 17 bases between. The CDR3 DNA follows: TGCGCCAGCAGCCAAACCCCAGGGGCGCTGGCTGAAAAACTGTTTTTT. The encoded protein is CASSQTPGALAEKLFF.

The chain employs TRBV25-1 and TRBJ2-3; the match to TRBD1 covers 9 bases. V lost 4 bases to trimming and J lost 3 bases; unmatched junction nucleotides: 5. The CDR3 consists of 15 residues. CDR1 is MGHDK, CDR2 SYGVNS, per germline. This CDR3 reads CASSVGQGRTDTQYF. CDR3 in DNA: TGTGCCAGCAGTGTCGGACAGGGGAGGACAGATACGCAGTATTTT.

This chain links TRBV4-2 with TRBJ2-1; 8 bases agree with TRBD2. The CDR3 runs to 16 residues. Germline V gives CDR1 LGHNA, CDR2 YNFKEQ. V lost 5 bases to trimming and J lost 5 bases; unmatched junction nucleotides: 11. The CDR3 sequence: CASSFRWRGDHNEQFF. CDR3 bases: TGTGCCAGCAGCTTTCGGTGGCGGGGGGACCACAATGAGCAGTTCTTC.

The chain uses TRBV4-1 and TRBJ1-5; D unresolved. CDR3 length: 15 amino acids. V was cut by 3 bases and J by 4 bases, with 13 bases left in between. Germline values: CDR1 MGHRA, CDR2 YSYEKL. The CDR3 sequence is CASSQLPLKNQPQHF. The CDR3, as DNA: TGCGCCAGCAGCCAGCTACCGTTAAAAAATCAGCCCCAGCATTTT.